The rows below give T cell receptor beta chains drawn from one sample of a study of Ad26.COV2.S vaccination and SARS-CoV-2 variants. TCRdb's copy holds only in-frame clones and misses some; the assay was immunoSEQ multiplex PCR. The table lists a few hundred thousand clones, roughly 90% of them singletons. The specimen was peripheral blood, collected in a trial of Ad26.COV2.S vaccine versus placebo. The receptor source for this set is a person between 18 and 60 years old who received the Ad26.COV2.S COVID-19 vaccine or a placebo. Both conserved end residues are part of each CDR3. The order of the fields is D gene, clone size, J gene, V gene, CDR3 protein, CDR3 DNA. A D gene is named only where the DNA matches it firmly. The size of a clone is reported for some rows only, either as once, few or many, or as a class for expanded clones.

>TRBD2|-|TRBJ2-1|TRBV11-3
CASSLGGGSGNEQFF
TGTGCCAGCAGCTTAGGGGGGGGATCGGGCAATGAGCAGTTCTTC
>-|once|TRBJ1-1|TRBV6-5
CASSPPRPGGAFF
TGTGCCAGCAGTCCCCCTCGACCTGGGGGCGCTTTCTTT
>TRBD1|-|TRBJ1-5|TRBV2
CASTSGDRGYNQPQHF
TGTGCCAGCACCTCCGGCGACAGGGGGTACAATCAGCCCCAGCATTTT
>-|-|TRBJ2-1|TRBV7-9
CASSPPKASGEIYNEQFF
TGTGCCAGCAGCCCCCCCAAAGCATCGGGGGAGATCTACAATGAGCAGTTCTTC
>-|-|TRBJ1-5|TRBV19
CASSISWSDQPQHF
TGTGCCAGTAGTATTTCTTGGTCGGATCAGCCCCAGCATTTT
>TRBD2|-|TRBJ2-6|TRBV15
CATSRAARASGVPGANVLTF
TGTGCCACCAGCAGAGCCGCGCGGGCTAGCGGGGTCCCTGGGGCCAACGTCCTGACTTTC
>TRBD1|-|TRBJ1-4|TRBV27
CASSFSRGPDSKLFF
TGTGCCAGCAGTTTCAGCAGGGGGCCGGATTCAAAACTGTTTTTT
>-|-|TRBJ2-2|TRBV5-6
CASSLLGDRYTGELFF
TGTGCCAGCAGCTTGTTGGGCGACAGATACACCGGGGAGCTGTTTTTT
>TRBD1|-|TRBJ1-2|TRBV7-8
CASSAKRGQGDRGSYGYTF
TGTGCCAGCAGCGCGAAGCGGGGACAGGGCGACCGCGGTAGCTATGGCTACACCTTC
>-|few|TRBJ1-1|TRBV18
CASSPGEYTEAFF
TGTGCCAGCTCACCAGGGGAATACACTGAAGCTTTCTTT
>-|-|TRBJ1-5|TRBV27
CASGPGGGAGVNQPQHF
TGTGCCAGCGGACCCGGTGGGGGGGCGGGGGTCAATCAGCCCCAGCATTTT